The TCR beta chain described here comes from a study of blood T cell repertoires in COVID-19. Looking at the study overall: The analysed material was cDNA or gDNA that came from T cells, B-cell-depleted T cells, or PBMCs.

A few counts support this clone. Per the germline V gene, CDR1 is SGHTA and CDR2 is FQGNSA. V lost 4 bases, J lost 14 bases, and 15 bases lay in between. CDR3 length equals 12 residues. Researchers sorted participants into cohorts using their self-reported clinical history. The assay was immunoSEQ multiplex PCR, and TCRdb's table has in-frame clones only and misses some. The profile shows over 300,000 clones, around 85% of them singletons. The J gene is TRBJ1-5, the V gene TRBV7-2; D remains ambiguous. This clonotype was obtained from a man aged 30 to 39 who had recovered from COVID-19. Sequencing used PBMCs or T cells enriched from blood (not recorded which). The CDR3 bases are TGTGCCAGCAGCTCCTTGGACTCGGTCAAGCATTTT. Amino acids: CASSSLDSVKHF.